The rows below give T cell receptor beta chains drawn from one sample of a study of technical replicates of blood from a handful of donors. Sequencing used immunoSEQ multiplex PCR; TCRdb keeps in-frame clones, though not all of them. Found here are about 75,000 clones, 95% to 98% of them singletons; the top ten hold around 0.2%. The sample comprised T cells isolated from PBMCs. Receptor source: a human donor in good health. Both conserved end residues are part of each CDR3. The D gene is left open where the match is weak. Not every row has a clone size; where given, it reads once, few, many or a size class.

size,V,J,D,CDR3,DNA
.,TRBV11-1,TRBJ2-3,.,CASSISDTQYF,TGTGCCAGCAGCATCTCAGATACGCAGTATTTT
.,TRBV11-1,TRBJ2-7,TRBD1,CASTGTGDAYEQYF,TGTGCCAGCACCGGGACAGGGGATGCCTACGAGCAGTACTTC
.,TRBV4-1,TRBJ2-5,.,CASSPNQGGTDEETQYF,TGCGCCAGCAGCCCTAACCAAGGCGGGACAGACGAAGAGACCCAGTACTTC
.,TRBV2,TRBJ1-4,.,CASSAQGRAATNEKLFF,TGTGCCAGCAGTGCCCAGGGTCGGGCCGCAACTAATGAAAAACTGTTTTTT
once,TRBV9,TRBJ2-6,TRBD1,CASNPTGEAGANVLTF,TGTGCCAGCAACCCGACAGGGGAAGCTGGGGCCAACGTCCTGACTTTC
.,TRBV12-2,TRBJ1-2,.,CASRLKTGRSPYNYGYTF,TGTGCAAGTCGCTTAAAAACAGGAAGGAGTCCTTATAACTATGGCTACACCTTC
.,TRBV30,TRBJ2-7,TRBD1,CAWSTLDRAYEQYF,TGTGCCTGGAGTACCCTGGACAGGGCCTACGAGCAGTACTTC
.,TRBV18,TRBJ2-7,.,CASSPAGPVEQYF,TGTGCCAGCTCGCCCGCGGGGCCTGTGGAGCAGTACTTC
.,TRBV21-1,TRBJ1-4,.,CASRKDPGQGAIGEKLFF,TGTGCCAGCAGGAAAGATCCGGGACAGGGGGCGATAGGTGAAAAACTGTTTTTT
.,TRBV5-1,TRBJ2-7,.,CASSLEQGGEQYF,TGCGCCAGCAGCTTGGAACAGGGTGGCGAGCAGTACTTC
once,TRBV28,TRBJ1-1,.,CASTSVSAGETEAFF,TGTGCCAGCACCTCTGTCAGCGCGGGAGAAACTGAAGCTTTCTTT
.,TRBV10-3,TRBJ2-7,TRBD1,CAISESRTGGHEQYF,TGTGCCATCAGTGAGTCCCGGACAGGGGGCCACGAGCAGTACTTC
.,TRBV5-1,TRBJ2-7,.,CASSLFRGAAVDYEQYF,TGCGCCAGCAGCCTTTTCAGGGGGGCTGCCGTCGACTACGAGCAGTACTTC
.,TRBV28,TRBJ1-5,.,CASSSLGEGSLYQPQHF,TGTGCCAGCAGTTCCCTTGGTGAGGGCTCATTATATCAGCCCCAGCATTTT
.,TRBV30,TRBJ1-5,.,CAWSGGVSVGQPQHF,TGTGCCTGGAGTGGGGGGGTATCAGTGGGGCAGCCCCAGCATTTT
.,TRBV18,TRBJ2-5,.,CASSPTAEGNQETQYF,TGTGCCAGCTCACCCACCGCGGAGGGCAACCAAGAGACCCAGTACTTC
.,TRBV25-1,TRBJ2-5,TRBD2,CASSGLAGEWETQYF,TGTGCCAGCAGCGGACTAGCGGGGGAATGGGAGACCCAGTACTTC